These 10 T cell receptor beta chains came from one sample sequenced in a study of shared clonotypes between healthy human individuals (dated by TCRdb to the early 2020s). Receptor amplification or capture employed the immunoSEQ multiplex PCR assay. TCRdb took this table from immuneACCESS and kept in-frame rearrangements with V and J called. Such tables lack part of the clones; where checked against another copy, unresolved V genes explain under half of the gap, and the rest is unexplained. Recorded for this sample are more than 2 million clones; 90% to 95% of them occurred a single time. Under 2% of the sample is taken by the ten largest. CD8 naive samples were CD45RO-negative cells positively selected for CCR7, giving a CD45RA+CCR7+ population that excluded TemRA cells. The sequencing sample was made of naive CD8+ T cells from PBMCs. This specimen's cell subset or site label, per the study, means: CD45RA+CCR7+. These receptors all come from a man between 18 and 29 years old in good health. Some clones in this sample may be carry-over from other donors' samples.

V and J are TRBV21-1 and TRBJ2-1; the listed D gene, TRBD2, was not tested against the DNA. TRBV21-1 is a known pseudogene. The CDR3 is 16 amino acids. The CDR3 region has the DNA TGTGCCAGCGGATTTCTAGCGGGAAACCCCTACAATGAGCAGTTCTTC. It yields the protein CASGFLAGNPYNEQFF.

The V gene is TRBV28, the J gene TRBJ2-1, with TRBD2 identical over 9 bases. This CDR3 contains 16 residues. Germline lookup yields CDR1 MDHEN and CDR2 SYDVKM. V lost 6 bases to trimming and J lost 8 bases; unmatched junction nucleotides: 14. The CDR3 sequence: CASRILLAGFGDEQFF. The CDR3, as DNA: TGTGCCAGCAGGATACTCCTAGCGGGATTCGGCGATGAGCAGTTCTTC.

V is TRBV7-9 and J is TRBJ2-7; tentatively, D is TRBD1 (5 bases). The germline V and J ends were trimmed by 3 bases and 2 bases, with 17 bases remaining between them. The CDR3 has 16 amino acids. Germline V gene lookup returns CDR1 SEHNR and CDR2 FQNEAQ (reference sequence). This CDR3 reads CASSLVDGETAYEQYF. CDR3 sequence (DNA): TGTGCCAGCAGCTTGGTCGATGGAGAGACAGCCTACGAGCAGTACTTC.

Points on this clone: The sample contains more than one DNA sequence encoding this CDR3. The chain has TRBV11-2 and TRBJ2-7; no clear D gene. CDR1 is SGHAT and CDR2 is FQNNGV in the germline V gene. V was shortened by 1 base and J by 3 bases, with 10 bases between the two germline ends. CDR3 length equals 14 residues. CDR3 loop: CASSLGVVGYEQYF. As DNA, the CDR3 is TGTGCCAGCAGCTTAGGGGTGGTAGGCTACGAGCAGTACTTC.

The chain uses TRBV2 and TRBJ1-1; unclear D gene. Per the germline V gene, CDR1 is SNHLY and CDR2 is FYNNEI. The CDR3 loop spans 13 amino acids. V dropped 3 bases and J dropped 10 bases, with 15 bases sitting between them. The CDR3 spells CASSERWQTGAFF. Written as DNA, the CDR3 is TGTGCCAGCAGTGAGCGTTGGCAAACGGGAGCTTTCTTT.

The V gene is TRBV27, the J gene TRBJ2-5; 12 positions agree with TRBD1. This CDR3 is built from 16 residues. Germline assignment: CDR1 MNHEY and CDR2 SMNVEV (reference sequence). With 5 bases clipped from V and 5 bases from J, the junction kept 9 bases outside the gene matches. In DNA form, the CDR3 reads TGTGCCAGCAGTACCCTCGGGACAGGGGGCCCGGAGACCCAGTACTTC. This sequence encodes CASSTLGTGGPETQYF.

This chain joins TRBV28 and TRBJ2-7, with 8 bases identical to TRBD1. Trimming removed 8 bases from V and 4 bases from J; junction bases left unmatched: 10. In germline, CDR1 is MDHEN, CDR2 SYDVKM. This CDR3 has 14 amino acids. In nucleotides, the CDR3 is TGTGCCAGCCATAAGCCGGGACAGGATTACGAGCAGTACTTC. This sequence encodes CASHKPGQDYEQYF.

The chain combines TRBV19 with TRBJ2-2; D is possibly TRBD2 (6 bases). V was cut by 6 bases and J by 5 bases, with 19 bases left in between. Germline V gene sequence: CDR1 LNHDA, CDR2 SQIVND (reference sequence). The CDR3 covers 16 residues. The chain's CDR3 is CASSAIVLAETGELFF. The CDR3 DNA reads TGTGCCAGTAGCGCTATTGTACTAGCAGAAACCGGGGAGCTGTTTTTT.

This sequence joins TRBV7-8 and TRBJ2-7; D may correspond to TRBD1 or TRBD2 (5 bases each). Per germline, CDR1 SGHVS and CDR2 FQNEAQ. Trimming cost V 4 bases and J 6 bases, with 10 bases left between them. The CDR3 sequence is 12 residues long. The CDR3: CASSSGALEQYF. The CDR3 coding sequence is TGTGCCAGCAGCTCCGGGGCCCTCGAGCAGTACTTC.

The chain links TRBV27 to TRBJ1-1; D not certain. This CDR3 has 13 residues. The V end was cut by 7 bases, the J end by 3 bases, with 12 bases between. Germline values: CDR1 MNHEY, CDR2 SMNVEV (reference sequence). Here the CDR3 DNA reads TGTGCCAGCAAAGGTCTTTACGACACTGAAGCTTTCTTT. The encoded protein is CASKGLYDTEAFF.